This T cell receptor (beta chain) was retrieved from a study of T cells in Graves' hyperthyroidism and ophthalmopathy. The sample holds a few counts of this clonotype. Diagnoses were established using clinical symptoms, serum thyroxine and TRAb, thyroid ultrasound and orbital computed tomography. Researchers took RNA transcripts and amplified the TCR beta CDR3 regions from them. An initial round of RT-PCR targeting the TCR CDR3 relied on the HTBI primer set. From the multiplex PCR reads, TCRdb called clonotypes with MiXCR, one entry per CDR3 protein. The table has 530,000 or so distinct CDR3 sequences, around a quarter seen once. This CDR3 is 16 amino acids long. Germline assignment: CDR1 SGHAT and CDR2 FQNNGV. V gave up 1 base and J gave up 5 bases, with 18 bases separating them.

Specimen: blood. The genes are TRBV11-2 and TRBJ2-7; D might be TRBD1 (6 bases). The TCR originated in a woman under 40 with Graves' ophthalmopathy. CDR3 in DNA: TGTGCCAGCAGCTTAGTCCTCCCGACAGGTCGGGACGAGCAGTACTTC. Its protein product is CASSLVLPTGRDEQYF.